This TCR beta chain was found in a study of T-cell memory formation after mild COVID-19. Constant-segment-primed 5'RACE gave TCR alpha and TCR beta cDNA libraries with sample barcodes and UMIs. In TCRdb, the 5' RACE reads were re-called with MiXCR into one record per CDR3 protein. The repertoire holds about 470,000 distinct CDR3 sequences, with 15% to 20% as singletons. Germline V gene lookup returns CDR1 MNHEY and CDR2 SVGEGT. Between the trimmed V and J ends, which lost 6 bases and 5 bases, there was a span of 13 bases. The CDR3 totals 13 residues. The sequence was obtained from an adult woman who had mild COVID-19 (a few samples of this study predate the infection). Cell type and time point are not known. The rearrangement links TRBV6-2 or TRBV6-3 to TRBJ2-5, with D perhaps TRBD1 or TRBD2 (6 bases each). The sample was PBMCs or a T cell subset sorted from them (not recorded which). The CDR3 protein is CASRMGGVETQYF. CDR3 nucleotides: TGTGCCAGCAGGATGGGGGGCGTCGAGACCCAGTACTTC.